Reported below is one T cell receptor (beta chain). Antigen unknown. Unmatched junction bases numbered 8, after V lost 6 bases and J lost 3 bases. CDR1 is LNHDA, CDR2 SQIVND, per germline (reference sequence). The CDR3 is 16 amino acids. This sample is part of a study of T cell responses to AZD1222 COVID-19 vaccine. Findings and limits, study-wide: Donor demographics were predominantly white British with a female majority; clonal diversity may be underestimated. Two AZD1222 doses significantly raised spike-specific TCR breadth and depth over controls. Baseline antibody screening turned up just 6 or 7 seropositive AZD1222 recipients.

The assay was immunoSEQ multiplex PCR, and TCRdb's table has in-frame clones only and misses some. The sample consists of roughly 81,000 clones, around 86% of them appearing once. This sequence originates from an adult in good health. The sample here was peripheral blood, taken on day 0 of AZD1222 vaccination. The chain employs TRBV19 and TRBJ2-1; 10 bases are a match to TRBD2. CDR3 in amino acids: CASRPTGTSVYNEQFF. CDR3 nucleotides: TGTGCCAGTAGACCAACCGGGACTAGCGTCTACAATGAGCAGTTCTTC. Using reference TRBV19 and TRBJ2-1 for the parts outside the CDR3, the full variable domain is DGGITQSPKYLFRKEGQNVTLSCEQNLNHDAMYWYRQDPGQGLRLIYYSQIVNDFQKGDIAEGYSVSREKKESFPLTVTSAQKNPTAFYLCASRPTGTSVYNEQFFGPGTRLTVL.